What follows are 32 T cell receptor beta chains derived from one specimen sequenced in a study of T cells after posttransplantation cyclophosphamide. Controls had myeloablative marrow grafts with methotrexate and calcineurin inhibitor, sampled at 1 year. The method was immunoSEQ multiplex PCR; TCRdb's version includes in-frame clones alone and lacks a portion of them. The sample yields 4,500 to 5,500 clones, around 80% seen once. Here the sequenced sample was PBMCs, taken after an allogeneic stem cell transplant with a calcineurin inhibitor and methotrexate. Receptors were obtained from a male patient aged 40-50 years who received an allogeneic stem cell transplant from an unrelated donor, was CMV-positive, and had chronic GVHD only. Some T cells may be graft donor cells.

This rearrangement joins TRBV19 to TRBJ2-5; 10 nucleotides match TRBD2. The germline CDR1 and CDR2 sequences are LNHDA and SQIVND (reference sequence). V was pared by 3 bases and J by 4 bases, with 8 bases of the junction left unmatched. The CDR3 is 16 amino acids. The CDR3 coding sequence is TGTGCCAGTAGTATGGACCCAGCGGGGGGGACAGAGACCCAGTACTTC. It is translated as CASSMDPAGGTETQYF.

The chain has TRBV5-6 and TRBJ2-5; D may be TRBD2 (6 bases). V lost 4 bases and J 10 bases, leaving 23 bases between the germline ends. Germline V lookup: CDR1 SGHDT, CDR2 YYEEEE. This CDR3 contains 15 residues. The CDR3 nucleotides read TGTGCCAGCAGCGGGACCTCCGGGGCGCGGAGGGGCCAGTACTTC. Amino acids: CASSGTSGARRGQYF.

The V and J genes are TRBV5-4 and TRBJ2-5; 12 positions match TRBD2. The CDR3 is 15 residues long. Germline V gene data show CDR1 as SGHNT and CDR2 as YYREEE (reference sequence). V was pared by 4 bases and J by 5 bases, with 6 bases of the junction left unmatched. The CDR3 nucleotides read TGTGCCAGCAGCCCTAGACTAGCGGGAGTCGAGACCCAGTACTTC. Its translation is CASSPRLAGVETQYF.

The V call is TRBV4-1, the J call TRBJ1-2; 10 nucleotides line up with TRBD1. Germline V lookup: CDR1 MGHRA, CDR2 YSYEKL. CDR3 length: 16 residues. J lost 4 bases, V lost 4 bases, and 9 bases had no gene match. In DNA, the CDR3 is TGCGCCAGCAGCCTTGGGACAGGGGATGGTAGCTATGGCTACACCTTC. This translates into CASSLGTGDGSYGYTF.

The gene calls are TRBV9 and TRBJ2-5; D is possibly TRBD2 (6 bases). The germline V and J ends were trimmed by 0 bases and 6 bases, with 12 bases remaining between them. Germline CDR1 reads SGDLS; CDR2 reads YYNGEE. This CDR3 comprises 14 residues. The CDR3 DNA sequence: TGTGCCAGCAGCGTAGCCGGGACTTGGAAGACCCAGTACTTC. This translates into CASSVAGTWKTQYF.

The J gene is TRBJ2-7, the V gene TRBV9; 8 bases are shared with TRBD1. The CDR3 runs to 17 residues. Germline CDR1 SGDLS, CDR2 YYNGEE. V trimming: 2 bases; J trimming: 2 bases; junction bases outside the gene matches: 12. Here the CDR3 DNA reads TGTGCCAGCAGCGTTCTCCAACCGGGACAGGCTACCTACGAGCAGTACTTC. It is translated as CASSVLQPGQATYEQYF.

V and J are TRBV27 and TRBJ2-7; 13 nucleotides line up with TRBD2. Germline loops: CDR1 MNHEY, CDR2 SMNVEV (reference sequence). Trimming removed 4 bases from V and 4 bases from J; junction bases left unmatched: 4. The CDR3 sequence is 15 residues long. The CDR3 nucleotides read TGTGCCAGCAGTTCGTGGACTAGCGGGAGTTACGAGCAGTACTTC. As protein: CASSSWTSGSYEQYF.

The J gene is TRBJ1-2, the V gene TRBV5-4, with D hard to call. Germline loops: CDR1 SGHNT, CDR2 YYREEE (reference sequence). V lost 0 bases, J lost 4 bases, and 10 bases lay in between. The CDR3 is made up of 14 amino acids. The CDR3 nucleotides read TGTGCCAGCAGCTTGGGGTGGGCGCCCTATGGCTACACCTTC. As protein: CASSLGWAPYGYTF.

Concerning this clone itself: Relative to the germline gene, one junction end is altered; a read error may explain this. J is TRBJ1-2 and V is TRBV7-7; perhaps TRBD1 as D (5 bases). Germline CDR1 reads SSHAT; CDR2 reads FNYEAQ (reference sequence). The CDR3 is made up of 13 amino acids. CDR3 in amino acids: CASSLGGVYGYTF. The CDR3 nucleotides read TGTGCTAGCAGCCTGGGGGGGGTGTATGGCTACACCTTC.

J is TRBJ2-1 and V is TRBV29-1, with 9 positions matching TRBD2. The CDR3 runs 16 residues. V shed 2 bases, J shed 10 bases, and the junction held 15 bases outside the gene matches. Per the germline V gene, CDR1 is SQVTM and CDR2 is ANQGSEA. The CDR3 loop is CSVEIGLAGPGGEQFF. The DNA of the CDR3 is TGCAGCGTTGAAATAGGGCTAGCGGGGCCTGGGGGCGAGCAGTTCTTC.

The chain carries TRBV7-3 and TRBJ1-1; D unresolved. Germline CDR1 SGHTA, CDR2 FQGTGA. The CDR3 length is 15 residues. Trimming took 1 base from V and 1 from J, leaving 10 bases between them. For the CDR3, the DNA is TGTGCCAGCAGCTTAATTCTCTTGTCGAACACTGAAGCTTTCTTT. It translates to CASSLILLSNTEAFF. The full variable domain, rest sourced from reference TRBV7-3 and TRBJ1-1, is GAGVSQTPSNKVTEKGKYVELRCDPISGHTALYWYRQSLGQGPEFLIYFQGTGAADDSGLPNDRFFAVRPEGSVSTLKIQRTERGDSAVYLCASSLILLSNTEAFFGQGTRLTVV.

The CDR3 sequence is CATSSDQTRPSTDTQYF. CDR3 nucleotide sequence: TGTGCCACCAGCAGCGATCAGACTAGACCTAGCACAGATACGCAGTATTTT. This rearrangement joins TRBV15 to TRBJ2-3; possible D gene TRBD2, 6 bases. Germline values: CDR1 LNHNV, CDR2 YYDKDF (reference sequence). With 3 bases removed from V and 0 bases from J, the gap between germline ends came to 16 bases. This CDR3 is 17 amino acids long.

This clone was detected only once. The V gene is TRBV9, the J gene TRBJ2-5, with D possibly matching TRBD2 (5 bases). The V gene lost 0 bases and the J gene lost 2 bases, with 8 bases spanning the gap. This CDR3 is 14 amino acids long. The germline CDR1 and CDR2 sequences are SGDLS and YYNGEE. The CDR3: CASSVDSGQETQYF. CDR3 in DNA: TGTGCCAGCAGCGTAGACAGCGGTCAAGAGACCCAGTACTTC.

The rearrangement joins TRBV19 to TRBJ2-5, with D possibly being TRBD2 (6 bases). Germline V gene lookup returns CDR1 LNHDA and CDR2 SQIVND (reference sequence). V was shortened by 5 bases and J by 3 bases, with 16 bases between the two germline ends. This CDR3 has 15 residues. CDR3 nucleotides: TGTGCCAGTAGTTCTCTCGGTTGGGGGGAAGAGACCCAGTACTTC. It yields the protein CASSSLGWGEETQYF.

CDR3 DNA: TGTGCCACCAGCAGAGATCGAGGAGTGAGTGAGCAGTACTTC. The encoded protein is CATSRDRGVSEQYF. The gene calls are TRBV15 and TRBJ2-7; D remains ambiguous. Germline V gives CDR1 LNHNV, CDR2 YYDKDF (reference sequence). The CDR3 covers 14 residues. V lost 0 bases to trimming and J lost 7 bases, with 13 bases between them.

The chain employs TRBV2 and TRBJ2-7, with D possibly being TRBD1 (6 bases). Per the germline V gene, CDR1 is SNHLY and CDR2 is FYNNEI. The CDR3 runs 13 residues. V was pared by 3 bases and J by 2 bases, with 8 bases between. The DNA for the CDR3 is TGTGCCAGCAGTGATCGACAGGCCTACGAGCAGTACTTC. Amino acids: CASSDRQAYEQYF.

V and J are TRBV4-3 and TRBJ2-2; 8 positions agree with TRBD2. Germline trimming cut 6 bases from V and 2 bases from J; bases unmatched to any gene: 14. Germline V gene data show CDR1 as LGHNA and CDR2 as YSLEER. The CDR3 runs 18 residues. CDR3 in amino acids: CASSQVFVAGLNTGELFF. The CDR3 DNA reads TGCGCCAGCAGTCAGGTCTTTGTAGCGGGGTTAAACACCGGGGAGCTGTTTTTT.

The J gene is TRBJ2-5, the V gene TRBV19, with D perhaps TRBD2 (6 bases). CDR1 LNHDA and CDR2 SQIVND come from the germline V gene (reference sequence). This CDR3 is 13 amino acids long. Trimming removed 4 bases at V and 7 bases at J, with 13 bases between. DNA for the CDR3: TGTGCCAGTAGTAGGGGACTGTCAGGGACCCAGTACTTC. Amino acid sequence: CASSRGLSGTQYF. The full variable domain, its missing parts supplied by reference TRBV19 and TRBJ2-5, is DGGITQSPKYLFRKEGQNVTLSCEQNLNHDAMYWYRQDPGQGLRLIYYSQIVNDFQKGDIAEGYSVSREKKESFPLTVTSAQKNPTAFYLCASSRGLSGTQYFGPGTRLLVL.

This clone was seen a handful of times. The CDR3 here is CASSQDSPKIGTNEKLFF. The CDR3 DNA sequence: TGCGCCAGCAGCCAGGACAGTCCGAAAATAGGAACTAATGAAAAACTGTTTTTT. The V call is TRBV4-1, the J call TRBJ1-4, with D maybe TRBD1 (6 bases). Germline V gene data show CDR1 as MGHRA and CDR2 as YSYEKL. The CDR3 extends over 18 amino acids. V lost 3 bases and J lost 1, with 18 bases in between.

The chain combines TRBV5-6 with TRBJ2-6, with 10 positions matching TRBD1. Germline-derived CDR1 and CDR2 are SGHDT and YYEEEE. CDR3 length: 19 amino acids. V lost 2 bases, J lost 0 bases, and 8 bases stayed unmatched. CDR3: CASSFPGTGAFSGANVLTF. In DNA, the CDR3 is TGTGCCAGCAGCTTTCCTGGGACAGGGGCCTTCTCTGGGGCCAACGTCCTGACTTTC.

The chain has TRBV9 and TRBJ1-5, with unresolved D. The CDR3 length is 15 residues. CDR1 is SGDLS, CDR2 YYNGEE, per germline. V lost 4 bases and J 5 bases, leaving 16 bases between the germline ends. Written as DNA, the CDR3 is TGTGCCAGCAGCTCCAGTGACACGTCGCATCAGCCCCAGCATTTT. Its protein product is CASSSSDTSHQPQHF.

This chain uses TRBV20-1 with TRBJ2-1; no reliable D call. The germline CDR1 and CDR2 sequences are DFQATT and SNEGSKA (reference sequence). This CDR3 is built from 10 residues. V was pared by 4 bases and J by 4 bases, with 2 bases between. Here the CDR3 DNA reads TGCAGTGCTACTTACAATGAGCAGTTCTTC. Its translation: CSATYNEQFF.

The chain uses TRBV7-3 and TRBJ2-3; 12 bases align to TRBD2. Trimming cost V 7 bases and J 6 bases; bases outside gene matches: 8. Germline V gives CDR1 SGHTA, CDR2 FQGTGA. This CDR3 contains 15 residues. The CDR3 sequence: CASTLASGGVDTQYF. CDR3 coding DNA: TGTGCCAGCACCCTCGCTAGCGGGGGGGTGGATACGCAGTATTTT.

The chain is built from TRBV7-9 and TRBJ1-5; 7 bases line up with TRBD1. Germline V gives CDR1 SEHNR, CDR2 FQNEAQ (reference sequence). The CDR3 runs to 15 residues. J lost 1 base, V lost 1 base, and 1 base had no gene match. The CDR3 here is CASSLVGQSNQPQHF. The CDR3 DNA is TGTGCCAGCAGCTTAGTGGGACAGAGCAATCAGCCCCAGCATTTT.

This clone was picked up one time. The chain recombines TRBV29-1 with TRBJ1-1; D is uncertain. This CDR3 has 13 residues. The germline V gene encodes CDR1 SQVTM and CDR2 ANQGSEA. The germline V and J ends were trimmed by 1 base and 0 bases, with 6 bases remaining between them. For the CDR3, the DNA is TGCAGCGTTGAAGGCCAGATGAACACTGAAGCTTTCTTT. Its protein product is CSVEGQMNTEAFF.

The chain recombines TRBV7-9 with TRBJ2-5, with a tentative D call TRBD2 (6 bases). The J call is doubtful: the DNA matches TRBJ2-7 better. This CDR3 has 15 residues. The germline V gene has CDR1 SEHNR and CDR2 FQNEAQ (reference sequence). Written as DNA, the CDR3 is TGTGCCAGCAGACCCGGGACTGGGGCCACCTACGAGCAGTACTTC. This translates into CASRPGTGATYEQYF.

The V gene is TRBV25-1, the J gene TRBJ2-3; 13 nucleotides line up with TRBD2. The V and J ends lost 3 bases and 6 bases, in that order; junction bases with no gene match: 3. This CDR3 has 15 residues. Germline CDR1 and CDR2: MGHDK and SYGVNS. The CDR3 DNA follows: TGTGCCAGCAGTGATACTAGCGGGGGGGTGGATACGCAGTATTTT. Translation: CASSDTSGGVDTQYF.

V is TRBV19 and J is TRBJ2-2; no clear D gene. V was pared by 2 bases and J by 5 bases, with 6 bases between. The CDR3 has 13 residues. CDR1 LNHDA and CDR2 SQIVND come from the germline V gene (reference sequence). CDR3: CASSIRGTGELFF. CDR3 DNA sequence: TGTGCCAGTAGTATAAGAGGAACCGGGGAGCTGTTTTTT. Full variable domain (rest looked up from reference TRBV19 and TRBJ2-2): DGGITQSPKYLFRKEGQNVTLSCEQNLNHDAMYWYRQDPGQGLRLIYYSQIVNDFQKGDIAEGYSVSREKKESFPLTVTSAQKNPTAFYLCASSIRGTGELFFGEGSRLTVL.

CDR3 region: CASTPPLGQGGGTEAFF. CDR3 nucleotide sequence: TGTGCCAGCACCCCCCCTCTGGGACAGGGGGGCGGCACTGAAGCTTTCTTT. This rearrangement joins TRBV7-9 to TRBJ1-1; TRBD1 agrees at 11 bases. The junction had 14 bases not matched to a gene; V was cut back by 7 bases and J by 4 bases. The germline gives CDR1 SEHNR, CDR2 FQNEAQ (reference sequence). The length of the CDR3 is 17 residues.

V is TRBV11-1 and J is TRBJ1-2; D gene unclear. The ends were cut back, 5 bases at V and 5 bases at J, with 21 bases in the middle. Germline assignment: CDR1 SGHAT and CDR2 FQDESV (reference sequence). The CDR3 extends over 16 amino acids. The CDR3 here is CASSREIEGAEYGYTF. The CDR3 nucleotides read TGTGCCAGCAGCCGAGAAATTGAGGGCGCGGAGTATGGCTACACCTTC.

The V call is TRBV28, the J call TRBJ1-2; D is unclear. The CDR3 runs to 13 residues. V was pared by 4 bases and J by 13 bases, with 19 bases between. In germline, CDR1 is MDHEN, CDR2 SYDVKM. CDR3: CASSSIGSLFCTF. The CDR3 DNA is TGTGCCAGCAGTTCTATCGGGTCGCTATTTTGCACCTTC.

This clone was seen a single time. The gene calls are TRBV27 and TRBJ2-5, with D perhaps matching TRBD2 (7 bases). Germline CDR1 and CDR2: MNHEY and SMNVEV (reference sequence). Trimming cost V 5 bases and J 5 bases, with 12 bases left between them. The length of the CDR3 is 13 residues. Here the CDR3 reads CASSRGAGETQYF. Written as DNA, the CDR3 is TGTGCCAGCAGTCGGGGGGCCGGGGAGACCCAGTACTTC.